This T cell receptor beta chain derives from a study of blood T cell repertoires in COVID-19. Across the study: Acute and convalescent COVID-19 specimens originated in the United States, Italy and Spain. T cells, B-cell-depleted T cells, or PBMCs provided the cDNA or gDNA that served as material.

This CDR3 region has 14 residues. Trimming took off 6 bases at V and 7 bases at J, with 20 bases between the two ends. CDR1 and CDR2 from the germline V gene are SGHTS and YDEGEE. The repertoire was sequenced with immunoSEQ multiplex PCR; TCRdb's copy has only in-frame clones and lacks some. Of roughly 200,000 clones in the sample, about nine tenths are singletons; the top ten hold more than 5.5%. This chain uses TRBV5-8 with TRBJ2-7; D is perhaps TRBD2 (6 bases). Sequencing was carried out using peripheral blood. The TCR originated in a man older than 75 with acute or convalescent COVID-19. CDR3 nucleotides: TGTGCCAGCACCCCCCGGCCCACCGGAGGGGAGCAGTACGTC. Translated, it gives CASTPRPTGGEQYV.